One and the same sample provided the 12 T cell receptor beta chains below, sequenced in a study of blood T cell repertoires in COVID-19. The table came from immunoSEQ multiplex PCR; TCRdb's copy has only in-frame clones and leaves some out. This sample yields fewer than 400,000 clones, of which 85% are seen a single time; 3% to 4% belongs to the top ten. Sequencing used peripheral blood. These receptors all come from a woman between 18 and 30 years old with acute or convalescent COVID-19.

The rearrangement joins TRBV28 to TRBJ1-1, with 9 bases that match TRBD1. The length of the CDR3 is 14 residues. Germline-derived CDR1 and CDR2 are MDHEN and SYDVKM. Trimming at V came to 6 bases and at J to 5 bases, leaving 7 bases not matched to a gene. This CDR3 is CASRTTGGQTEAFF. The CDR3 DNA sequence: TGTGCCAGCAGGACGACAGGGGGTCAAACTGAAGCTTTCTTT.

V usage is TRBV4-2 and J usage is TRBJ2-3; 12 nucleotides match TRBD1. The V segment lost 0 bases and the J segment 4 bases; nucleotides outside the gene matches: 8. This CDR3 is built from 18 residues. CDR1 and CDR2 from the germline V gene are LGHNA and YNFKEQ. Here the CDR3 reads CASSQDHTGQGASDTQYF. CDR3 coding DNA: TGTGCCAGCAGCCAAGATCACACGGGACAGGGGGCGTCAGATACGCAGTATTTT.

This rearrangement joins TRBV6-5 to TRBJ1-6, with D perhaps matching TRBD1 (6 bases). The CDR3 loop spans 16 amino acids. V lost 4 bases and J 0 bases, leaving 10 bases between the germline ends. Germline CDR1 MNHEY, CDR2 SVGAGI. The CDR3 DNA reads as TGTGCCAGCAGTTTTATACAGGGCTCCTATAATTCACCCCTCCACTTT. It encodes CASSFIQGSYNSPLHF.

V is TRBV19 and J is TRBJ1-5, with a tentative D call TRBD1 (6 bases). Trimming pared 1 base from V and 7 bases from J, leaving 14 bases between. Per germline, CDR1 LNHDA and CDR2 SQIVND (reference sequence). CDR3 length: 15 amino acids. CDR3 sequence: CASSIGQGLQQPQHF. The CDR3 coding sequence is TGTGCCAGTAGTATAGGGCAGGGGTTACAACAGCCCCAGCATTTT.

This clone came up once. The chain has TRBV13 and TRBJ2-3, with TRBD2 as a possible D gene (7 bases). Germline CDR1 is PRHDT and CDR2 is FYEKMQ (reference sequence). This CDR3 contains 16 residues. V shed 5 bases and J shed 4 bases, with 19 bases lying between them. CDR3: CASSGGRGGPPDTQYF. CDR3 nucleotide sequence: TGTGCCAGCAGCGGGGGGCGCGGGGGACCTCCAGATACGCAGTATTTT.

J is TRBJ2-1 and V is TRBV5-4; 10 bases align to TRBD1. V lost 4 bases to trimming and J lost 7 bases; unmatched junction nucleotides: 14. The length of the CDR3 is 17 residues. Germline CDR1 SGHNT, CDR2 YYREEE (reference sequence). CDR3 sequence: CASSLGEGDRGTNEQFF. The CDR3 coding sequence is TGTGCCAGCAGCCTGGGGGAGGGGGACAGGGGAACGAATGAGCAGTTCTTC.

The J gene is TRBJ1-4, the V gene TRBV19, with D uncertain. CDR1 and CDR2 from the germline V gene are LNHDA and SQIVND (reference sequence). With 5 bases removed from V and 8 bases from J, the gap between germline ends came to 15 bases. The CDR3 spans 14 residues. This CDR3 is CASSWEGTEEKLFF. CDR3 DNA sequence: TGTGCCAGTAGTTGGGAGGGAACGGAGGAAAAACTGTTTTTT.

V is TRBV18 and J is TRBJ1-5, with 7 bases lining up with TRBD1. J lost 5 bases, V lost 3 bases, and 4 bases had no gene match. The CDR3 extends over 14 amino acids. Germline V lookup: CDR1 KGHSH, CDR2 LQKENI. The CDR3 is CASSPGQYDQPQHF. CDR3 sequence (DNA): TGTGCCAGCTCACCGGGACAGTATGATCAGCCCCAGCATTTT.

The genes are TRBV27 and TRBJ1-2, with D uncertain. The CDR3 runs 17 residues. Germline V lookup: CDR1 MNHEY, CDR2 SMNVEV (reference sequence). The CDR3 sequence: CAGSLEGRQNLNYGYTF. For the CDR3, the DNA is TGTGCGGGCAGCCTTGAGGGTAGGCAGAACCTTAACTATGGCTACACCTTC.

The chain couples TRBV7-3 to TRBJ2-2; D is unresolved. There are 14 residues in the CDR3. Trimming pared 5 bases from V and 6 bases from J, leaving 13 bases between. Germline CDR1 and CDR2: SGHTA and FQGTGA. CDR3 in amino acids: CASSPNSLPGELFF. For the CDR3, the DNA is TGTGCCAGCAGCCCCAACAGTCTCCCCGGGGAGCTGTTTTTT.

This clone was found a few times. The chain recombines TRBV5-4 with TRBJ2-7; 8 bases line up with TRBD2. CDR1 is SGHNT, CDR2 YYREEE, per germline (reference sequence). The CDR3 covers 15 residues. V was clipped by 2 bases and J by 4 bases; unmatched bases: 8. The CDR3 sequence is CASSLVGGGMYEQYF. The CDR3 DNA is TGTGCCAGCAGCTTAGTCGGCGGGGGGATGTACGAGCAGTACTTC.

This rearrangement joins TRBV5-1 to TRBJ1-2; 10 positions match TRBD1. V lost 4 bases and J lost 8; bases outside the gene matches: 5. Germline V CDR1 and CDR2: SGHRS, YFSETQ. The CDR3 length is 13 residues. This chain's CDR3 is CASSAGQGDGYTF. In DNA form, the CDR3 reads TGCGCCAGCAGCGCCGGACAGGGGGACGGCTACACCTTC.